The 10 T cell receptor beta chains reported below all come from one sample, sequenced in a study of identifying expanded T cells in peripheral blood. Repertoires were generated with immunoSEQ multiplex PCR, while TCRdb's copy carries only in-frame clones and drops some. The table records about 100,000 clones, approximately 88% of them present only once. Sequenced sample: blood. The receptors stem from a person aged 18-70 years in good health.

The genes are TRBV15 and TRBJ1-1; D ambiguous. V was cut by 0 bases and J by 0 bases, with 8 bases left in between. Germline CDR1 reads LNHNV; CDR2 reads YYDKDF (reference sequence). This CDR3 is built from 15 residues. This chain's CDR3 is CATSRDLELNTEAFF. For the CDR3, the DNA is TGTGCCACCAGCAGAGATCTCGAATTGAACACTGAAGCTTTCTTT.

The chain couples TRBV6-5 to TRBJ2-5, with unresolved D. Germline V gene sequence: CDR1 MNHEY, CDR2 SVGAGI. V was pared by 4 bases and J by 1 base, with 4 bases between. The CDR3 contains 12 residues. The CDR3 reads CASSSLQETQYF. CDR3 nucleotides: TGTGCCAGCAGTTCCCTCCAAGAGACCCAGTACTTC.

This chain links TRBV2 with TRBJ1-3, with TRBD1 identical over 8 bases. The CDR3 is 16 residues long. CDR1 is SNHLY and CDR2 is FYNNEI in the germline V gene. Losses at the gene ends were 6 bases for V and 1 base for J; bases not matched to a gene: 8. CDR3 amino acids: CASSKDRVKSGNTIYF. The CDR3 DNA follows: TGTGCCAGCAGCAAGGACAGGGTAAAGTCTGGAAACACCATATATTTT.

This chain joins TRBV6-1 and TRBJ2-4, with D perhaps matching TRBD1 or TRBD2 (5 bases each). The CDR3 sequence is 14 residues long. CDR1 MNHNS and CDR2 SASEGT come from the germline V gene. The V end lost 6 bases, the J end lost 2 bases, and 11 bases lay between the germline ends. The CDR3 loop reads CASRTGTTKNIQYF. The DNA for the CDR3 is TGTGCCAGCAGGACCGGGACGACCAAAAACATTCAGTACTTC.

The V call is TRBV30, the J call TRBJ2-7, with TRBD1 identical over 11 bases. This CDR3 is 13 amino acids long. The ends lost 2 bases at V and 5 bases at J; junction bases unmatched: 2. CDR1 GTSNPN and CDR2 SVGIG come from the germline V gene (reference sequence). The CDR3 DNA sequence: TGTGCCTGGAGTTGGACAGGGGGCGACGAGCAGTACTTC. It translates to CAWSWTGGDEQYF.

As to this clone: Distinct nucleotide sequences in the sample also encode this CDR3. The CDR3 DNA reads TGTGCCAGTAGTCCGGACAGGAGCTATGGCTACACCTTC. As protein: CASSPDRSYGYTF. The chain joins TRBV19 to TRBJ1-2, with TRBD1 identical over 7 bases. The junction had 4 bases not matched to a gene; V was cut back by 5 bases and J by 4 bases. The germline gives CDR1 LNHDA, CDR2 SQIVND (reference sequence). The CDR3 totals 13 residues.

The rearrangement uses TRBV7-9 and TRBJ1-1; no clear D gene. The germline V and J ends were trimmed by 1 base and 1 base, with 16 bases remaining between them. Germline CDR1 SEHNR, CDR2 FQNEAQ (reference sequence). The CDR3 extends over 17 amino acids. The CDR3 region has the DNA TGTGCCAGCAGCTTAGGTGCCCCCGGGAGGGCGAACACTGAAGCTTTCTTT. It specifies CASSLGAPGRANTEAFF.

CDR3 region: CASSRRDTYYEQYF. The CDR3 bases are TGCGCCAGCAGCCGTCGGGACACATACTACGAGCAGTACTTC. The chain carries TRBV4-1 and TRBJ2-7; D possibly corresponds to TRBD1 (6 bases). Germline V gene lookup returns CDR1 MGHRA and CDR2 YSYEKL. The CDR3 is 14 amino acids. V lost 4 bases and J lost 3, with 13 bases in between.

The rearrangement links TRBV18 to TRBJ2-1; D call uncertain. Germline CDR1 and CDR2: KGHSH and LQKENI. The CDR3 has 16 amino acids. The V end lost 1 base, the J end lost 3 bases, and 13 bases lay between the germline ends. CDR3 nucleotide sequence: TGTGCCAGCTCACCACGACCAGAAAGCTTCTACAATGAGCAGTTCTTC. Protein sequence: CASSPRPESFYNEQFF.

In nucleotides, the CDR3 is TGCAGCGTGGGGTTCTTGGGTGTCGCTTTCTTT. This encodes CSVGFLGVAFF. This chain connects TRBV29-1 to TRBJ1-1; D is ambiguous. The CDR3 extends over 11 amino acids. Germline-derived CDR1 and CDR2 are SQVTM and ANQGSEA. Trimming shortened V by 6 bases and J by 11 bases, and 16 bases separated the two germline ends.